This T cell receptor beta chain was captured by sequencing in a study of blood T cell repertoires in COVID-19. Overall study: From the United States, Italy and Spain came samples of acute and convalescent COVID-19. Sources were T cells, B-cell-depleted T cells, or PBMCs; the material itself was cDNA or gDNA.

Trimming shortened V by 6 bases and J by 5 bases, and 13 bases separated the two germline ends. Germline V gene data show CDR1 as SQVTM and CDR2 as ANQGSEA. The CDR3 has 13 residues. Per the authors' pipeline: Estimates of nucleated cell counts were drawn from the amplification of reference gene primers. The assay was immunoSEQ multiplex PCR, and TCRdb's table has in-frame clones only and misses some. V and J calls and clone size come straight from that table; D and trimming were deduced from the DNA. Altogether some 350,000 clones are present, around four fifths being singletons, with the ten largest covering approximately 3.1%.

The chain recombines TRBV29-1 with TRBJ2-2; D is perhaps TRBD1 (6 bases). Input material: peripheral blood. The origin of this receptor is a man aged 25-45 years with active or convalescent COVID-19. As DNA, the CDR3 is TGCAGCGTCTCCGCCGGGACAACCGGGGAGCTGTTTTTT. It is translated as CSVSAGTTGELFF.